This T cell receptor (beta chain) appears in the sequencing data of a study of blood T cell repertoires in COVID-19. V was clipped by 1 base and J by 2 bases, with 8 bases between them. This CDR3 contains 13 residues. Germline V lookup: CDR1 GTSNPN, CDR2 SVGIG (reference sequence). Using immunoSEQ multiplex PCR, the repertoire was profiled, and TCRdb retains in-frame clones only, with some absent. The sample has roughly 180,000 clones; about 86% are singletons. The V call is TRBV30, the J call TRBJ1-2, with D possibly matching TRBD1 (5 bases). Sequenced: peripheral blood. The source is a man aged 18 to 35 with acute or convalescent COVID-19. This chain's CDR3 is CAWSGYRNYGYTF. The CDR3 DNA reads TGTGCCTGGAGTGGTTACAGGAACTATGGCTACACCTTC.